The rows below give T cell receptor beta chains drawn from one sample of a study of T cell repertoires in cytomegalovirus infection. No cognate antigen is known for these TCRs. TCRdb processed the reads anew with MiXCR; each CDR3 protein has one entry. Of 90,000 to 110,000 distinct CDR3 sequences listed, about 28% are singletons. Sequencing was performed on CD8+ T cells from cultured PBMCs, taken from culture after CMV antigen stimulation. These receptors originate from a human donor in good health (CMV status not recorded). Some clones in this sample may be carry-over from other donors' samples. Both conserved end residues are part of each CDR3. The D gene is left open where the match is weak. A row's size may be missing; if present it is once, few, many or a size class.

J | D | V | size | CDR3 | DNA
TRBJ2-5 | TRBD2 | TRBV10-3 | once | CAISGGTSGGARREETQYF | TGTGCCATCAGTGGGGGGACTAGCGGGGGGGCCCGTCGAGAAGAGACCCAGTACTTC
TRBJ2-3 | - | TRBV7-2 | - | CASSRPMEGSSTDTQYF | TGTGCCAGCAGCCGCCCGATGGAAGGGAGTAGCACAGATACGCAGTATTTT
TRBJ2-1 | - | TRBV27 | few | CASKPGSLTYNEQFF | TGTGCCAGCAAACCAGGGAGCCTTACTTACAATGAGCAGTTCTTC
TRBJ2-3 | TRBD2 | TRBV4-1 | - | CASSHRLAGPTDTQYF | TGCGCCAGCAGCCATCGCCTAGCGGGTCCCACAGATACGCAGTATTTT
TRBJ1-4 | TRBD1 | TRBV25-1 | few | CASSPVMDRRDEKLFF | TGTGCCAGCAGCCCCGTAATGGACAGGCGCGATGAAAAACTGTTTTTT
TRBJ2-5 | - | TRBV27 | many | CASKSFETQYF | TGTGCCAGCAAATCATTCGAGACCCAGTACTTC
TRBJ1-1 | TRBD1 | TRBV6-2/TRBV6-3 | many | CASSLYGTGPNTEAFF | TGTGCCAGCAGCCTCTACGGGACAGGGCCGAACACTGAAGCTTTCTTT
TRBJ1-5 | - | TRBV19 | - | CASSYRDASNQPQHF | TGTGCCAGTAGTTACCGGGACGCTAGCAATCAGCCCCAGCATTTT
TRBJ1-1 | - | TRBV18 | few | CASSPGSTGNTEAFF | TGTGCCAGCTCACCAGGATCAACCGGGAACACTGAAGCTTTCTTT
TRBJ2-1 | TRBD1 | TRBV29-1 | - | CSVEWTGGYEQFF | TGCAGCGTTGAGTGGACAGGGGGCTATGAGCAGTTCTTC
TRBJ2-6 | - | TRBV7-2 | many | CASSLASWGANVLTF | TGTGCCAGCAGCTTAGCTAGTTGGGGGGCCAACGTCCTGACTTTC
TRBJ2-2 | TRBD1 | TRBV6-2/TRBV6-3 | - | CASSYPRTGMINTGELFF | TGTGCCAGCAGTTACCCTCGGACAGGGATGATTAACACCGGGGAGCTGTTTTTT
TRBJ2-7 | TRBD1 | TRBV28 | - | CASSRGQGRVEQYF | TGTGCCAGCAGTAGGGGACAGGGGAGGGTCGAGCAGTACTTC
TRBJ2-5 | TRBD2 | TRBV25-1 | - | CASSEYGGGPWETQYF | TGTGCCAGCAGTGAATATGGCGGGGGGCCGTGGGAGACCCAGTACTTC
TRBJ2-5 | - | TRBV12-3/TRBV12-4 | few | CASSLLSQETQYF | TGTGCCAGCAGTTTACTTAGTCAAGAGACCCAGTACTTC
TRBJ1-1 | - | TRBV27 | - | CASSFAGGNTEAFF | TGTGCCAGCAGTTTTGCCGGCGGGAACACTGAAGCTTTCTTT
TRBJ2-4 | TRBD2 | TRBV7-9 | - | CASSWTSGGLAKNIQYF | TGTGCCAGCAGCTGGACTAGCGGGGGGTTAGCCAAAAACATTCAGTACTTC
TRBJ1-2 | TRBD1 | TRBV28 | few | CASSLTPGGNYGYTF | TGTGCCAGCAGTTTGACCCCAGGGGGCAACTATGGCTACACCTTC
TRBJ2-4 | - | TRBV12-3/TRBV12-4 | - | CASSFGAQLQNIQYF | TGTGCCAGCAGTTTTGGGGCACAGCTGCAAAACATTCAGTACTTC
TRBJ2-7 | TRBD2 | TRBV27 | - | CASSLYGGGSYEQYF | TGTGCCAGCAGTTTATACGGCGGGGGATCCTACGAGCAGTACTTC
TRBJ2-1 | TRBD2 | TRBV27 | - | CASSSDSGGAYNEQFF | TGTGCCAGCAGTTCGGATAGCGGGGGGGCCTACAATGAGCAGTTCTTC
TRBJ2-4 | TRBD1 | TRBV20-1 | - | CSAWGTGGSVGNIQYF | TGCAGTGCCTGGGGGACAGGGGGCAGCGTAGGGAACATTCAGTACTTC
TRBJ2-2 | - | TRBV12-3/TRBV12-4 | - | CASSSAEATGELFF | TGTGCCAGCAGTTCTGCCGAGGCGACCGGGGAGCTGTTTTTT
TRBJ2-7 | - | TRBV5-5 | few | CASSLWDGTYEQYF | TGTGCCAGCAGCTTGTGGGACGGTACCTACGAGCAGTACTTC
TRBJ2-7 | - | TRBV14 | many | CASSPGYEQYF | TGTGCCAGCAGCCCAGGATACGAGCAGTACTTC
TRBJ1-1 | - | TRBV28 | many | CASSNLDEGTEAFF | TGTGCCAGCAGCAACTTGGACGAGGGTACTGAAGCTTTCTTT
TRBJ1-1 | - | TRBV2 | few | CASRAGGAFF | TGTGCCAGCAGGGCCGGGGGAGCTTTCTTT
TRBJ2-1 | TRBD2 | TRBV11-2 | few | CASSSTSYSYNEQFF | TGTGCCAGCAGCTCGACTAGCTACTCCTACAATGAGCAGTTCTTC
TRBJ2-1 | - | TRBV7-9 | many | CASSLGHNEQFF | TGTGCCAGCAGCTTAGGCCACAATGAGCAGTTCTTC
TRBJ2-1 | TRBD2 | TRBV7-6 | - | CASSSGLAEYNEQFF | TGTGCCAGCAGCTCGGGACTAGCGGAGTACAATGAGCAGTTCTTC
TRBJ2-2 | - | TRBV9 | many | CASSPQNTGELFF | TGTGCCAGCAGCCCTCAGAACACCGGGGAGCTGTTTTTT
TRBJ1-5 | - | TRBV19 | - | CASSMGTRGYQPQHF | TGTGCCAGTAGTATGGGGACGAGAGGTTATCAGCCCCAGCATTTT
TRBJ1-2 | - | TRBV6-6 | - | CASSPGSAYGYTF | TGTGCCAGCAGTCCCGGGAGTGCCTATGGCTACACCTTC
TRBJ1-5 | - | TRBV7-6 | - | CASSAGGQPQHF | TGTGCCAGCAGCGCCGGAGGTCAGCCCCAGCATTTT
TRBJ2-3 | TRBD2 | TRBV4-1 | few | CASSPGTSAITDTQYF | TGCGCCAGCAGCCCAGGGACTAGCGCGATCACAGATACGCAGTATTTT
TRBJ2-2 | TRBD2 | TRBV6-1 | many | CASSEILAGGIGGELFF | TGTGCCAGCAGTGAAATACTAGCGGGGGGTATTGGCGGGGAGCTGTTTTTT
TRBJ2-1 | - | TRBV20-1 | - | CSATGETYSYNEQFF | TGCAGTGCTACGGGGGAAACATACTCCTACAATGAGCAGTTCTTC
TRBJ2-5 | TRBD1 | TRBV7-9 | - | CASSALQGAEETQYF | TGTGCCAGCAGCGCATTGCAGGGGGCGGAAGAGACCCAGTACTTC
TRBJ2-4 | - | TRBV2 | - | CASSGDHFRTKNIQYF | TGTGCCAGCAGTGGAGACCATTTTCGGACCAAAAACATTCAGTACTTC
TRBJ1-1 | - | TRBV7-8 | few | CASSLAVGLNRNTEAFF | TGTGCCAGCAGCTTAGCAGTTGGTCTGAACCGGAATACTGAAGCTTTCTTT
TRBJ2-7 | - | TRBV7-9 | - | CASSLVGTYEQYF | TGTGCCAGCAGCTTAGTAGGGACCTACGAGCAGTACTTC
TRBJ2-1 | TRBD2 | TRBV7-2 | - | CASSYSGGSYNEQFF | TGTGCCAGCAGCTATAGCGGGGGCTCCTACAATGAGCAGTTCTTC
TRBJ2-7 | TRBD2 | TRBV27 | few | CASSTQGLAKTNEQYF | TGTGCCAGCAGTACCCAAGGACTAGCGAAAACAAACGAGCAGTACTTC
TRBJ1-1 | - | TRBV6-1 | few | CASSDPLWRVNTEAFF | TGTGCCAGCAGTGATCCCCTGTGGAGGGTTAACACTGAAGCTTTCTTT
TRBJ2-1 | TRBD1 | TRBV12-3/TRBV12-4 | few | CASSPTGGAYNEQFF | TGTGCCAGCAGTCCCACAGGGGGCGCCTACAATGAGCAGTTCTTC
TRBJ2-6 | TRBD1 | TRBV12-3/TRBV12-4 | - | CASRGTASSGANVLTF | TGTGCCAGCAGGGGGACAGCGAGCTCTGGGGCCAACGTCCTGACTTTC
TRBJ1-2 | - | TRBV13 | - | CASSRGTNHNYGYTF | TGTGCCAGCAGCCGAGGGACAAACCATAACTATGGCTACACCTTC
TRBJ2-7 | TRBD2 | TRBV7-6 | few | CASSLEPPGGTYEQYF | TGTGCCAGCAGCTTAGAACCCCCCGGGGGGACCTACGAGCAGTACTTC